The 16 T cell receptor beta chains below all came from one sample that was sequenced in a study of CD8 T cells in Susac syndrome. A quantity of roughly 0.5 to 1 ug RNA underwent reverse transcription using random hexamers. TCRdb re-called the immunoSEQ multiplex PCR reads with MiXCR, one entry per CDR3 protein. The table shows roughly 80,000 distinct CDR3 sequences, with 90% to 95% occurring only once. The specimen was CD8+ T cells from PBMCs. Receptors were obtained from a human donor in good health.

The chain links TRBV27 to TRBJ2-2, with 7 positions matching TRBD1. CDR1 and CDR2 from the germline V gene are MNHEY and SMNVEV (reference sequence). Trimming cost V 7 bases and J 1 base; bases outside gene matches: 9. This CDR3 comprises 16 residues. CDR3 in DNA: TGTGCCAGCACCCCGGGACAGTTGGTGAACACCGGGGAGCTGTTTTTT. This codes for CASTPGQLVNTGELFF.

The J gene is TRBJ1-2, the V gene TRBV20-1; D uncertain. Trimming left V 0 bases short and J 5 bases short, with 13 bases between. The V gene's germline CDR1 is DFQATT and CDR2 SNEGSKA (reference sequence). CDR3 length: 14 residues. CDR3 sequence reads: CSARDELQKYGYTF. The CDR3 bases are TGCAGTGCTAGAGATGAGCTACAGAAGTATGGCTACACCTTC.

The rearrangement joins TRBV29-1 to TRBJ2-1, with 10 bases identical to TRBD1. Germline CDR1 and CDR2: SQVTM and ANQGSEA. Trimming cost V 1 base and J 1 base; bases outside gene matches: 7. The CDR3 length is 17 residues. The CDR3 bases are TGCAGCGTTGAAGGACAGGGGGCTAGCGGGTCCTACAATGAGCAGTTCTTC. The encoded protein is CSVEGQGASGSYNEQFF.

The chain joins TRBV4-1 to TRBJ1-1, with TRBD1 as a possible D gene (6 bases). The CDR3 totals 14 residues. V was clipped by 0 bases and J by 1 base, with 6 bases between them. Germline lookup yields CDR1 MGHRA and CDR2 YSYEKL. The CDR3 DNA reads TGCGCCAGCAGCCAAGAGACAGGGAACACTGAAGCTTTCTTT. Translated, it gives CASSQETGNTEAFF.

The rearrangement links TRBV5-1 to TRBJ2-5, with D possibly matching TRBD1 (5 bases). Germline loops: CDR1 SGHRS, CDR2 YFSETQ. Deletions cut 0 bases from V and 0 bases from J, with 9 bases between. The CDR3 has 15 amino acids. CDR3 nucleotide sequence: TGCGCCAGCAGCTTGGCCGACAGTTACCAAGAGACCCAGTACTTC. Translated: CASSLADSYQETQYF.

The chain couples TRBV5-1 to TRBJ1-2; D is undetermined. This CDR3 region has 14 residues. CDR1 is SGHRS and CDR2 is YFSETQ in the germline V gene. Trimming removed 3 bases at V and 4 bases at J, with 13 bases between. The CDR3 here is CASSWIERSYGYTF. CDR3 nucleotide sequence: TGCGCCAGCAGCTGGATTGAACGCTCCTATGGCTACACCTTC.

The V gene is TRBV13, the J gene TRBJ2-7, with TRBD2 matching 13 bases. The CDR3 is 16 amino acids. J lost 5 bases, V lost 4 bases, and 8 bases had no gene match. CDR1 is PRHDT and CDR2 is FYEKMQ in the germline V gene (reference sequence). The CDR3 reads CASSSGLAGDRDEQYF. CDR3 coding DNA: TGTGCCAGCAGCTCCGGACTAGCGGGGGATCGGGACGAGCAGTACTTC.

The chain has TRBV7-9 and TRBJ2-7; no reliable D call. This CDR3 spans 17 amino acids. Germline V gene lookup returns CDR1 SEHNR and CDR2 FQNEAQ (reference sequence). Trimming left V 1 base short and J 2 bases short, with 18 bases between. In DNA form, the CDR3 reads TGTGCCAGCAGCTTAGGACCCGATTCTCCCGGCGCCTACGAGCAGTACTTC. This codes for CASSLGPDSPGAYEQYF. Using reference TRBV7-9 and TRBJ2-7 for the parts outside the CDR3, the full variable domain is DTGVSQNPRHKITKRGQNVTFRCDPISEHNRLYWYRQTLGQGPEFLTYFQNEAQLEKSRLLSDRFSAERPKGSFSTLEIQRTEQGDSAMYLCASSLGPDSPGAYEQYFGPGTRLTVT.

The V gene is TRBV7-6, the J gene TRBJ2-7; TRBD1 matches 7 bases. Per germline, CDR1 SGHVS and CDR2 FNYEAQ. The CDR3 runs 14 residues. Trimming at V came to 5 bases and at J to 0 bases, leaving 4 bases not matched to a gene. The CDR3 bases are TGTGCCAGCAGCCACCGGGACAGCTCCTACGAGCAGTACTTC. Its protein is CASSHRDSSYEQYF.

The chain couples TRBV10-3 to TRBJ2-1; 11 bases align to TRBD2. Trimming took 10 bases from V and 8 from J; bases not matched to a gene: 13. CDR1 and CDR2 from the germline V gene are ENHRY and SYGVKD. This CDR3 comprises 15 residues. Here the CDR3 reads CANADLAGGPDEQFF. The CDR3, as DNA: TGTGCCAACGCGGATTTAGCGGGGGGGCCCGATGAGCAGTTCTTC.

The chain combines TRBV25-1 with TRBJ2-1, with TRBD2 matching over 7 bases. The CDR3 consists of 15 residues. With 3 bases clipped from V and 4 bases from J, the junction kept 6 bases outside the gene matches. The germline gives CDR1 MGHDK, CDR2 SYGVNS. The CDR3 region is CASSEGGPRYNEQFF. The CDR3 region has the DNA TGTGCCAGCAGTGAGGGAGGGCCACGTTACAATGAGCAGTTCTTC.

The chain couples TRBV9 to TRBJ2-2; 11 bases line up with TRBD2. The junction had 8 bases not matched to a gene; V was cut back by 1 base and J by 6 bases. This CDR3 is built from 17 residues. Germline values: CDR1 SGDLS, CDR2 YYNGEE. The CDR3 protein is CASSVRLAGGAAGELFF. The CDR3, as DNA: TGTGCCAGCAGCGTACGGCTAGCGGGGGGCGCGGCCGGGGAGCTGTTTTTT. Based on the CDR3 plus reference TRBV9 and TRBJ2-2, the full variable domain is DSGVTQTPKHLITATGQRVTLRCSPRSGDLSVYWYQQSLDQGLQFLIQYYNGEERAKGNILERFSAQQFPDLHSELNLSSLELGDSALYFCASSVRLAGGAAGELFFGEGSRLTVL.

The genes are TRBV4-3 and TRBJ1-1, with D unresolved. V was cut by 0 bases and J by 3 bases, with 11 bases left in between. CDR1 and CDR2 from the germline V gene are LGHNA and YSLEER. This CDR3 contains 15 residues. CDR3 bases: TGCGCCAGCAGCCAAGATACCGGCGCCTACACTGAAGCTTTCTTT. This codes for CASSQDTGAYTEAFF.

This chain uses TRBV7-8 with TRBJ2-1; D uncertain. The CDR3 covers 13 residues. Germline V lookup: CDR1 SGHVS, CDR2 FQNEAQ. V was pared by 3 bases and J by 8 bases, with 11 bases between. The chain's CDR3 is CASSFIEAHEQFF. CDR3 nucleotide sequence: TGTGCCAGCAGCTTTATAGAAGCACATGAGCAGTTCTTC.

This clonotype was observed once. The chain is built from TRBV29-1 and TRBJ2-7; D gene ambiguous. Trimming removed 2 bases at V and 0 bases at J, with 8 bases between. Germline loops: CDR1 SQVTM, CDR2 ANQGSEA. The CDR3 covers 13 residues. The CDR3 here is CSVEQRSSYEQYF. Written as DNA, the CDR3 is TGCAGCGTTGAACAGCGTTCCTCCTACGAGCAGTACTTC.

CDR3 protein: CASSLELAGGKETQYF. In DNA form, the CDR3 reads TGCGCCAGCAGCTTGGAACTAGCGGGAGGGAAAGAGACCCAGTACTTC. The chain is built from TRBV5-1 and TRBJ2-5; 13 bases line up with TRBD2. The CDR3 is 16 residues long. With 0 bases clipped from V and 3 bases from J, the junction kept 2 bases outside the gene matches. CDR1 and CDR2 from the germline V gene are SGHRS and YFSETQ.